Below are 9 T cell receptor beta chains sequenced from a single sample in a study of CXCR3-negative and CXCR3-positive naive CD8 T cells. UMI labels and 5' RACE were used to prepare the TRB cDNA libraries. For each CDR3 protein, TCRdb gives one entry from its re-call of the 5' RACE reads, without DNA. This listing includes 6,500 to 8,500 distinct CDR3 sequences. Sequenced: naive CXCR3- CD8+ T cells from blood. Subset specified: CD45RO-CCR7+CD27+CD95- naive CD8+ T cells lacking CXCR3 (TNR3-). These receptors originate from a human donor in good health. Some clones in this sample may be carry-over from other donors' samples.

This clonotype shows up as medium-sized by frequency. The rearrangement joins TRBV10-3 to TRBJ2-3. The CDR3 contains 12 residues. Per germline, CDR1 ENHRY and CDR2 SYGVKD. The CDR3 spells CAISAYTDTQYF.

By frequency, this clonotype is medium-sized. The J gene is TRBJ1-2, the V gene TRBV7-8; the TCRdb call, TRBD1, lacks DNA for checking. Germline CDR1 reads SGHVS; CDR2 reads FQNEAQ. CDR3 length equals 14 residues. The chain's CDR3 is CASSLGKGRGGYTF.

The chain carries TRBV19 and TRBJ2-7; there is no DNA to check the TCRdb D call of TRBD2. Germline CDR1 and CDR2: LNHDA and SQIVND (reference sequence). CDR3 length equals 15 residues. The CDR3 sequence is CASSMDPTSGWEQYF.

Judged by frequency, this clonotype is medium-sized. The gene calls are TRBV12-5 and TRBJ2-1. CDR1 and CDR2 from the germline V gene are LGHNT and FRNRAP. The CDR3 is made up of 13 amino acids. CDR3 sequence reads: CASGFQSSLEQFF.

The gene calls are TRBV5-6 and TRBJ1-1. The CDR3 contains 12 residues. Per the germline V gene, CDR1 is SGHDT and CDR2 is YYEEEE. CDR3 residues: CASSLAKGYAFF.

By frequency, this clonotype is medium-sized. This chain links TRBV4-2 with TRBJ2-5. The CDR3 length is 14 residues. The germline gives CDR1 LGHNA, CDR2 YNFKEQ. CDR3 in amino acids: CASSPIAMTETQYF.

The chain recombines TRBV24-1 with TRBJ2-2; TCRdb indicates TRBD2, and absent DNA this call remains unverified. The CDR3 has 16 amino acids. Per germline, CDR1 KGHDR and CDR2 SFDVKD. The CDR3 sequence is CATSDRLAGDTGELFF.

CDR3 residues: CASSETSSKNIQYF. The rearrangement joins TRBV7-9 to TRBJ2-4. The length of the CDR3 is 14 residues. The germline V gene has CDR1 SEHNR and CDR2 FQNEAQ (reference sequence).

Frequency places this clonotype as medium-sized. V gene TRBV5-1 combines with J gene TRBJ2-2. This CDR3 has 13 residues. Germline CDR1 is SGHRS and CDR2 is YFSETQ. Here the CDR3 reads CASSLESYGELFF.